The 26 T cell receptor beta chains below all came from one sample that was sequenced in a study of T cells in Graves' hyperthyroidism and ophthalmopathy. Amplified TCR beta CDR3 regions derived from RNA transcripts. HTBI primers were used for first-round RT-PCR of the TCR CDR3. TCRdb re-analysed the multiplex PCR reads in MiXCR, keeping a single row per CDR3 protein. The data hold some 270,000 distinct CDR3 sequences, with roughly an eighth observed a single time. Sequencing input: blood. These receptors all stem from a woman aged 35 to 49 with Graves' hyperthyroidism.

J is TRBJ1-2 and V is TRBV6-1; D possibly corresponds to TRBD1 (6 bases). From germline, CDR1 is MNHNS and CDR2 SASEGT. This CDR3 is built from 15 residues. The germline V and J ends were trimmed by 6 bases and 0 bases, with 14 bases remaining between them. The CDR3 loop is CASSPDRRTNYGYTF. The CDR3 coding sequence is TGTGCCAGCAGCCCAGACAGGAGAACTAACTATGGCTACACCTTC.

The CDR3 DNA is TGCAGTGCTAGACCCCCGGGGCCGGCGGGAGGGGCCAACGTCCTGACTTTC. Encoded protein: CSARPPGPAGGANVLTF. This chain connects TRBV20-1 to TRBJ2-6, with D possibly TRBD2 on 6 matching bases. The length of the CDR3 is 17 residues. The V end lost 2 bases, the J end lost 4 bases, and 18 bases lay between the germline ends. Germline V gene sequence: CDR1 DFQATT, CDR2 SNEGSKA (reference sequence).

This clonotype occurred many times. The CDR3 DNA reads TGCAGTGCTAGTTCCGACAGGCCGGCACAGCCCCAGCATTTT. It encodes CSASSDRPAQPQHF. V is TRBV20-1 and J is TRBJ1-5, with D perhaps TRBD1 (6 bases). V was clipped by 3 bases and J by 7 bases, with 16 bases between them. Germline V gene lookup returns CDR1 DFQATT and CDR2 SNEGSKA (reference sequence). The CDR3 sequence is 14 residues long.

This clonotype was seen only a few times. This chain connects TRBV5-1 to TRBJ2-7, with 12 bases matching TRBD1. Germline CDR1 reads SGHRS; CDR2 reads YFSETQ. V shed 1 base, J shed 7 bases, and the junction held 9 bases outside the gene matches. CDR3 length: 16 amino acids. The CDR3 protein is CASSLPGGQGAGEQYF. CDR3 DNA: TGCGCCAGCAGCTTGCCCGGGGGACAGGGGGCCGGAGAGCAGTACTTC.

The table lists this clonotype with a few counts. The chain has TRBV30 and TRBJ2-1, with 9 nucleotides matching TRBD2. Germline V gene lookup returns CDR1 GTSNPN and CDR2 SVGIG (reference sequence). The J segment lost 6 bases and the V segment lost 2 bases, leaving 8 bases of the junction unmatched. The CDR3 runs to 15 residues. Here the CDR3 DNA reads TGTGCCTGGAGTAATAGCGGGAGAGGATCCAATGAGCAGTTCTTC. Amino acids: CAWSNSGRGSNEQFF.

The V and J genes are TRBV6-5 and TRBJ2-1; unclear D gene. V lost 0 bases to trimming and J lost 6 bases, with 12 bases between them. The CDR3 runs 15 residues. Germline CDR1 is MNHEY and CDR2 is SVGAGI. The CDR3 is CASSYSSRTSNEQFF. The CDR3, as DNA: TGTGCCAGCAGTTACTCAAGCAGAACCTCCAATGAGCAGTTCTTC.

This clonotype was picked up many times. The V and J genes are TRBV28 and TRBJ2-5, with D tentatively TRBD2 (5 bases). The CDR3 covers 14 residues. Germline-derived CDR1 and CDR2 are MDHEN and SYDVKM. Trimming pared 5 bases from V and 5 bases from J, leaving 15 bases between. The CDR3 DNA reads as TGTGCCAGCAGTACCATAACTAGAAGGGAGACCCAGTACTTC. Translated, it gives CASSTITRRETQYF. Drawing the rest from reference TRBV28 and TRBJ2-5, the complete variable domain is DVKVTQSSRYLVKRTGEKVFLECVQDMDHENMFWYRQDPGLGLRLIYFSYDVKMKEKGDIPEGYSVSREKKERFSLILESASTNQTSMYLCASSTITRRETQYFGPGTRLLVL.

This clonotype showed up many times. As DNA, the CDR3 is TGCAGTGCCCGGGACAGAACTAACTATGGCTACACCTTC. This gives the protein CSARDRTNYGYTF. The chain recombines TRBV20-1 with TRBJ1-2, with TRBD1 matching 7 bases. In germline, CDR1 is DFQATT, CDR2 SNEGSKA (reference sequence). Trimming took 6 bases from V and 0 from J; bases not matched to a gene: 4. There are 13 residues in the CDR3.

Ten or more counts support this clonotype. The chain joins TRBV12-3 or TRBV12-4 to TRBJ2-3; D not certain. The CDR3 consists of 13 residues. The ends were cut back, 6 bases at V and 6 bases at J, with 13 bases in the middle. CDR3 nucleotides: TGTGCCAGCAGGATAGGTGGCGCGGATACGCAGTATTTT. It is translated as CASRIGGADTQYF.

This chain links TRBV27 with TRBJ2-7; 10 positions match TRBD1. The length of the CDR3 is 18 residues. J was trimmed by 6 bases and V by 1 base; bases with no gene match: 15. Germline values: CDR1 MNHEY, CDR2 SMNVEV (reference sequence). The CDR3 DNA sequence: TGTGCCAGCAGTTTATATACCCGCCTTCCGGGACAGGGGAGCGAGCAGTACTTC. Translation: CASSLYTRLPGQGSEQYF.

This clonotype was seen ten or more times. A much larger clonotype is one base distant, so this may be a read error. V and J are TRBV3-1 and TRBJ2-7; the match to TRBD2 covers 10 bases. The junction had 0 bases not matched to a gene; V was cut back by 4 bases and J by 0 bases. The CDR3 has 14 residues. Germline V gene lookup returns CDR1 LGHDT and CDR2 YNNKEL (reference sequence). The CDR3 is CASSRTSGSYEQYF. CDR3 in DNA: TGTGCCAGCAGCCGGACTAGCGGCTCCTACGAGCAGTACTTC.

This clonotype was recorded at least ten times. V usage is TRBV29-1 and J usage is TRBJ2-3; 10 bases fit TRBD2. Germline trimming cut 7 bases from V and 2 bases from J; bases unmatched to any gene: 6. Per the germline V gene, CDR1 is SQVTM and CDR2 is ANQGSEA. The CDR3 extends over 14 amino acids. CDR3 amino acids: CSARTSGPTDTQYF. DNA for the CDR3: TGCAGCGCCAGGACTAGCGGACCCACAGATACGCAGTATTTT.

This clonotype was counted many times. The chain recombines TRBV12-3 or TRBV12-4 with TRBJ2-7; 8 bases are shared with TRBD2. The junction had 8 bases not matched to a gene; V was cut back by 6 bases and J by 4 bases. The CDR3 has 14 residues. In DNA, the CDR3 is TGTGCCAGCAGGGACAGCGGGAGTGGATACGAGCAGTACTTC. As protein: CASRDSGSGYEQYF.

With regard to this clonotype: It may be a read error: a sequence one base away is much more abundant. The V and J genes are TRBV2 and TRBJ2-2; the D gene is possibly TRBD2 (5 bases). V lost 7 bases, J lost 1 base, and 16 bases lay in between. The CDR3 is 16 residues long. Per the germline V gene, CDR1 is SNHLY and CDR2 is FYNNEI. DNA for the CDR3: TGTGCCAGCATAGAGTGGGCGGGCCTGAACACCGGGGAGCTGTTTTTT. It encodes CASIEWAGLNTGELFF.

The CDR3 coding sequence is TGTGCCAGCAGCTTGGCCGGAACGGACCACTACGAGCAGTACTTC. Its protein is CASSLAGTDHYEQYF. The chain has TRBV5-5 and TRBJ2-7; D is undetermined. The CDR3 totals 15 residues. Trimming removed 0 bases at V and 3 bases at J, with 13 bases between. Germline CDR1 and CDR2: SGHKS and YYEKEE (reference sequence).

This clonotype occurred a few times. This chain links TRBV3-1 with TRBJ2-5; D is ambiguous. Trimming removed 1 base at V and 1 base at J, with 7 bases between. Germline CDR1 and CDR2: LGHDT and YNNKEL (reference sequence). The CDR3 is 14 residues long. The CDR3 coding sequence is TGTGCCAGCAGCCAAGGGCAGGTCCAAGAGACCCAGTACTTC. It is translated as CASSQGQVQETQYF.

This clonotype was counted a few times. The gene calls are TRBV3-1 and TRBJ2-7; D tentatively reads TRBD1 or TRBD2 (5 bases each). Germline loops: CDR1 LGHDT, CDR2 YNNKEL (reference sequence). V was pared by 4 bases and J by 2 bases, with 12 bases between. This CDR3 comprises 14 residues. The CDR3 bases are TGTGCCAGCAGCCTTGGGGACGGGGCCTACGAGCAGTACTTC. Translating gives CASSLGDGAYEQYF.

This clonotype was detected ten times or more. J is TRBJ2-3 and V is TRBV12-3 or TRBV12-4; TRBD2 agrees at 10 bases. CDR3 length: 16 residues. The trim removed 5 bases at V and 2 bases at J, leaving 7 bases unmatched. Written as DNA, the CDR3 is TGTGCCAGCAGTGGATGGACTAGCGGATCCACAGATACGCAGTATTTT. This codes for CASSGWTSGSTDTQYF.

This clonotype came up a few times. V is TRBV20-1 and J is TRBJ2-2, with TRBD2 identical over 7 bases. Germline V gene data show CDR1 as DFQATT and CDR2 as SNEGSKA (reference sequence). This CDR3 has 13 amino acids. The V segment lost 7 bases and the J segment 5 bases; nucleotides outside the gene matches: 7. The CDR3 loop is CSGGGPGTGELFF. CDR3 in DNA: TGCAGTGGGGGAGGGCCGGGGACCGGGGAGCTGTTTTTT.

In its sample, this clonotype was seen many times. The chain couples TRBV14 to TRBJ2-5; 13 bases match TRBD2. Trimming took 2 bases from V and 9 from J; bases not matched to a gene: 0. The CDR3 is 13 residues long. CDR1 is SGHDN, CDR2 FVKESK, per germline. The CDR3 protein is CASSQTSGRAQYF. CDR3 in DNA: TGTGCCAGCAGCCAAACTAGCGGGAGGGCCCAGTACTTC.

Details on this clonotype: Relative to the germline gene, one junction end is altered; a read error may explain this. The V and J genes are TRBV20-1 and TRBJ2-7; D is perhaps TRBD1 (5 bases). Germline CDR1 and CDR2: DFQATT and SNEGSKA (reference sequence). The CDR3 spans 8 residues. CDR3 in amino acids: CSARDQGF. The CDR3, as DNA: TGCAGTGCTAGAGATCAGGGCTTC.

Ten or more counts support this clonotype. V usage is TRBV5-1 and J usage is TRBJ2-7, with 10 positions matching TRBD1. The germline gives CDR1 SGHRS, CDR2 YFSETQ. V trimming: 7 bases; J trimming: 3 bases; junction bases outside the gene matches: 4. The CDR3 is 13 residues long. The CDR3 nucleotides are TGCGCCAGCGGCGGGACAGGGGTCTACGAGCAGTACTTC. Protein sequence: CASGGTGVYEQYF.

This clonotype was observed a few times. The chain recombines TRBV20-1 with TRBJ2-7, with 8 bases lining up with TRBD1. This CDR3 has 15 amino acids. V lost 6 bases to trimming and J lost 3 bases; unmatched junction nucleotides: 13. The germline gives CDR1 DFQATT, CDR2 SNEGSKA (reference sequence). CDR3 in amino acids: CSAQTGTGLFYEQYF. The CDR3 DNA sequence: TGCAGTGCGCAAACCGGGACAGGCCTTTTCTACGAGCAGTACTTC.

This clonotype was seen a single time. The chain links TRBV18 to TRBJ2-7; D is perhaps TRBD2 (6 bases). The CDR3 length is 14 residues. Germline V gene lookup returns CDR1 KGHSH and CDR2 LQKENI. Trimming took off 5 bases at V and 1 base at J, with 12 bases between the two ends. The CDR3 sequence is CASSDLALSYEQYF. The CDR3 DNA reads as TGTGCCAGCTCAGATCTAGCGCTTTCCTACGAGCAGTACTTC.

V gene TRBV20-1 combines with J gene TRBJ1-6; TRBD1 agrees at 9 bases. The CDR3 totals 13 residues. The germline gives CDR1 DFQATT, CDR2 SNEGSKA (reference sequence). Trimming at V came to 4 bases and at J to 15 bases, leaving 10 bases not matched to a gene. This CDR3 is CSATGTGSVSLHF. CDR3 coding DNA: TGCAGTGCTACCGGGACAGGGAGTGTTAGCCTCCACTTT.

This clonotype was seen a few times. The chain combines TRBV5-8 with TRBJ2-7, with 13 nucleotides matching TRBD2. Germline CDR1 and CDR2: SGHTS and YDEGEE. V dropped 4 bases and J dropped 1; count of bases not matched to a gene: 8. The CDR3 is 17 amino acids. The CDR3 protein is CASSEGLAGSFSYEQYF. The CDR3, as DNA: TGTGCCAGCAGCGAGGGACTAGCGGGATCCTTTTCCTACGAGCAGTACTTC.